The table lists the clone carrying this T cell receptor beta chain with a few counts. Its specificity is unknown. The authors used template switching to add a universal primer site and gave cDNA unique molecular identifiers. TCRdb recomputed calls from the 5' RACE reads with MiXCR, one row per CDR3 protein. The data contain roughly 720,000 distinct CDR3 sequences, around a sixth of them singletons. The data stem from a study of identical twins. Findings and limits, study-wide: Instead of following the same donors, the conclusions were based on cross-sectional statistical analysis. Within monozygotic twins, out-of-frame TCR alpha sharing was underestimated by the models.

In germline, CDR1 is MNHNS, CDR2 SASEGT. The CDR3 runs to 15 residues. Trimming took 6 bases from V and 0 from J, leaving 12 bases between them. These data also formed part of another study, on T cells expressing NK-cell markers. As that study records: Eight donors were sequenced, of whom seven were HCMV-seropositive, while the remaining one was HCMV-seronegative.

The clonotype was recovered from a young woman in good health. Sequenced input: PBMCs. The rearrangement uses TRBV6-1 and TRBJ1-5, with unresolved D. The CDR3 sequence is CASRAGLYSNQPQHF. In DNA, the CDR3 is TGTGCCAGCAGGGCCGGACTGTATAGCAATCAGCCCCAGCATTTT.